The 5 T cell receptor beta chains listed next were all sequenced from one sample in a study of technical replicates of blood from a few donors. Some clones are missing from TCRdb's copy, which holds only in-frame ones; the method was immunoSEQ multiplex PCR. The sample comprises 80,000 to 100,000 clones, approximately 96% of which are singletons, and about 0.35% rests with the top ten. What was sequenced was T cells isolated from PBMCs. All receptors come from a human donor in good health.

The chain is built from TRBV7-2 and TRBJ2-3, with 13 positions matching TRBD2. This CDR3 has 19 residues. The germline V gene encodes CDR1 SGHTA and CDR2 FQGNSA. The V gene end was trimmed by 4 bases and the J gene end by 4 bases; junction bases not matched to a gene: 14. For the CDR3, the DNA is TGTGCCAGCAGCTACCCGTTTGGGACTAGCGGGATTAGCTCAGATACGCAGTATTTT. As protein: CASSYPFGTSGISSDTQYF.

The V gene is TRBV4-3, the J gene TRBJ1-2; 12 nucleotides align to TRBD1. V lost 3 bases, J lost 6 bases, and 2 bases stayed unmatched. This CDR3 spans 14 amino acids. The germline V gene encodes CDR1 LGHNA and CDR2 YSLEER. This CDR3 is CASSQGQGANGYTF. The CDR3 DNA follows: TGCGCCAGCAGCCAGGGACAGGGGGCAAATGGCTACACCTTC.

The gene calls are TRBV7-3 and TRBJ2-2, with 7 bases aligning to TRBD1. Germline lookup yields CDR1 SGHTA and CDR2 FQGTGA. V lost 3 bases to trimming and J lost 3 bases; unmatched junction nucleotides: 4. This CDR3 is 15 amino acids long. The CDR3 bases are TGTGCCAGCAGCTTTACAGGGGCCCACACCGGGGAGCTGTTTTTT. This encodes CASSFTGAHTGELFF.

In its sample, this clone was seen once. The chain uses TRBV21-1 and TRBJ2-7; TRBD2 reflects the table's D call only, with no check against the DNA. TRBV21-1 represents a pseudogene. CDR3 size: 18 residues. This CDR3 is CASSPRPSSGRITYEQYF. CDR3 sequence (DNA): TGTGCCAGCAGCCCTCGCCCAAGTAGCGGGAGAATCACCTACGAGCAGTACTTC.

The V gene is TRBV19, the J gene TRBJ1-5; D is undetermined. CDR1 is LNHDA and CDR2 is SQIVND in the germline V gene (reference sequence). The CDR3 is 13 residues long. V gave up 7 bases and J gave up 8 bases, with 15 bases separating them. CDR3 sequence reads: CASTPEVSKPQHF. The CDR3 nucleotides read TGTGCCAGTACCCCCGAGGTCTCGAAGCCCCAGCATTTT.